A single sample gave rise to the 16 T cell receptor beta chains below, sequenced in a study of cytotoxic CD8 clonotypes in ibrutinib-treated CLL. Libraries were prepared by immunoSEQ multiplex PCR; TCRdb keeps only in-frame clonotypes and omits some of them. Here the sample spans some 130,000 clones, 70% to 90% being singletons. Here the sequenced sample was PBMCs, taken after 24 months of ibrutinib treatment. These receptors came from a human donor with chronic lymphocytic leukemia.

The V call is TRBV5-1, the J call TRBJ2-5; 9 bases match TRBD1. Germline V lookup: CDR1 SGHRS, CDR2 YFSETQ. The V segment lost 7 bases and the J segment 2 bases; nucleotides outside the gene matches: 15. The CDR3 is 17 residues long. The CDR3: CASGSGTGIFAQETQYF. Here the CDR3 DNA reads TGCGCCAGCGGATCCGGGACAGGGATCTTCGCACAAGAGACCCAGTACTTC.

This chain links TRBV9 with TRBJ2-3, with TRBD2 matching 11 bases. The CDR3 is 16 residues long. From germline, CDR1 is SGDLS and CDR2 YYNGEE. V lost 3 bases and J lost 2; bases outside the gene matches: 5. CDR3: CASSGRLAGNTDTQYF. The DNA of the CDR3 is TGTGCCAGCAGCGGGAGACTAGCGGGGAACACAGATACGCAGTATTTT. The variable domain in full, completed from reference TRBV9 and TRBJ2-3, reads DSGVTQTPKHLITATGQRVTLRCSPRSGDLSVYWYQQSLDQGLQFLIQYYNGEERAKGNILERFSAQQFPDLHSELNLSSLELGDSALYFCASSGRLAGNTDTQYFGPGTRLTVL.

A remark on this clone: Other nucleotide sequences in the sample specify the same CDR3. This rearrangement joins TRBV28 to TRBJ1-1; D is uncertain. The V and J ends lost 4 bases and 3 bases respectively, with 0 bases between them. The CDR3 extends over 10 amino acids. From germline, CDR1 is MDHEN and CDR2 SYDVKM. DNA for the CDR3: TGTGCCAGCAGTTACACTGAAGCTTTCTTT. It translates to CASSYTEAFF.

The chain combines TRBV11-2 with TRBJ2-2; 10 nucleotides line up with TRBD2. Trimming cost V 1 base and J 5 bases; bases outside gene matches: 7. The length of the CDR3 is 17 residues. CDR1 is SGHAT, CDR2 FQNNGV, per germline. The CDR3 DNA sequence: TGTGCCAGCAGCTTAGGTAAAGCGGGACTAGCGACCGGGGAGCTGTTTTTT. Translation: CASSLGKAGLATGELFF.

The rearrangement links TRBV10-3 to TRBJ1-1; tentatively, D is TRBD1 (5 bases). Germline V gene lookup returns CDR1 ENHRY and CDR2 SYGVKD. This CDR3 is 13 amino acids long. Trimming took off 6 bases at V and 1 base at J, with 9 bases between the two ends. CDR3: CAIRTGENTEAFF. CDR3 sequence (DNA): TGTGCCATCAGAACAGGCGAGAACACTGAAGCTTTCTTT.

The chain joins TRBV27 to TRBJ2-7; D is perhaps TRBD2 (6 bases). The germline V gene has CDR1 MNHEY and CDR2 SMNVEV (reference sequence). With 3 bases removed from V and 3 bases from J, the gap between germline ends came to 12 bases. The CDR3 runs to 14 residues. CDR3 in DNA: TGTGCCAGCAGTTTTGGAGGGCCCGACTACGAGCAGTACTTC. It yields the protein CASSFGGPDYEQYF.

The V and J genes are TRBV28 and TRBJ2-2; 7 bases agree with TRBD1. The CDR3 has 18 amino acids. Trimming removed 4 bases from V and 3 bases from J; junction bases left unmatched: 14. Germline V CDR1 and CDR2: MDHEN, SYDVKM. The CDR3 here is CASSSAAAGGTYTGELFF. In DNA form, the CDR3 reads TGTGCCAGCAGTTCGGCAGCGGCAGGGGGTACTTACACCGGGGAGCTGTTTTTT. Full variable domain (remainder filled in from reference TRBV28 and TRBJ2-2): DVKVTQSSRYLVKRTGEKVFLECVQDMDHENMFWYRQDPGLGLRLIYFSYDVKMKEKGDIPEGYSVSREKKERFSLILESASTNQTSMYLCASSSAAAGGTYTGELFFGEGSRLTVL.

This chain connects TRBV2 to TRBJ1-1; TRBD1 might be the D (6 bases). V was trimmed by 6 bases and J by 4 bases, leaving 12 bases between them. In germline, CDR1 is SNHLY, CDR2 FYNNEI. The length of the CDR3 is 13 residues. CDR3 protein: CASRTGRGTEAFF. In DNA form, the CDR3 reads TGTGCCAGCAGGACAGGTAGGGGCACTGAAGCTTTCTTT.

This rearrangement joins TRBV7-9 to TRBJ1-5; D not certain. The germline V and J ends were trimmed by 5 bases and 3 bases, with 11 bases remaining between them. The CDR3 totals 14 residues. Germline V gives CDR1 SEHNR, CDR2 FQNEAQ (reference sequence). CDR3 in amino acids: CASSAEYHNQPQHF. The DNA of the CDR3 is TGTGCCAGCAGCGCCGAGTACCACAATCAGCCCCAGCATTTT.

V is TRBV19 and J is TRBJ1-1; the D is unclear. The germline V gene has CDR1 LNHDA and CDR2 SQIVND (reference sequence). Trimming cost V 6 bases and J 1 base, with 12 bases left between them. This CDR3 is built from 14 residues. CDR3 bases: TGTGCCAGTAGACGGCTTCAGGAGAACACTGAAGCTTTCTTT. Encoded protein: CASRRLQENTEAFF.

Written as DNA, the CDR3 is TGTGCAAGTCGCTTAGGCCCGGTCAGCAATGAGCAGTTCTTC. Translating gives CASRLGPVSNEQFF. The chain recombines TRBV12-2 with TRBJ2-1. TRBV12-2 has pseudogene status. The CDR3 length is 14 residues.

This chain links TRBV7-9 with TRBJ1-2; the match to TRBD1 covers 10 bases. CDR1 SEHNR and CDR2 FQNEAQ come from the germline V gene (reference sequence). The CDR3 consists of 16 residues. The V segment lost 6 bases and the J segment 8 bases; nucleotides outside the gene matches: 15. The CDR3 nucleotides read TGTGCCAGCAGTCCCGACTACGGGACAGGGGTCGGAGGCTACACCTTC. Amino acid sequence: CASSPDYGTGVGGYTF.

V usage is TRBV15 and J usage is TRBJ2-7, with 7 nucleotides matching TRBD1. The CDR3 length is 15 residues. Per germline, CDR1 LNHNV and CDR2 YYDKDF (reference sequence). With 0 bases clipped from V and 5 bases from J, the junction kept 7 bases outside the gene matches. This CDR3 is CATSRDRDRAHEQYF. The DNA for the CDR3 is TGTGCCACCAGCAGAGATCGAGACAGGGCCCACGAGCAGTACTTC.

The genes are TRBV28 and TRBJ1-1; perhaps TRBD1 as D (5 bases). The CDR3 sequence is 14 residues long. Germline-derived CDR1 and CDR2 are MDHEN and SYDVKM. Trimming pared 7 bases from V and 8 bases from J, leaving 20 bases between. Here the CDR3 DNA reads TGTGCCAGCACCATAGTGGCGAGGGGCCCCGAAGCTTTCTTT. Protein: CASTIVARGPEAFF. Full variable domain (rest looked up from reference TRBV28 and TRBJ1-1): DVKVTQSSRYLVKRTGEKVFLECVQDMDHENMFWYRQDPGLGLRLIYFSYDVKMKEKGDIPEGYSVSREKKERFSLILESASTNQTSMYLCASTIVARGPEAFFGQGTRLTVV.

The chain uses TRBV28 and TRBJ2-7; 7 bases align to TRBD1. The CDR3 is made up of 14 amino acids. Germline V gene data show CDR1 as MDHEN and CDR2 as SYDVKM. With 4 bases clipped from V and 2 bases from J, the junction kept 5 bases outside the gene matches. The DNA of the CDR3 is TGTGCCAGCAGTTCCCCGGGACAGCCCTACGAGCAGTACTTC. Amino acids: CASSSPGQPYEQYF.

This clone was seen only once. The chain carries TRBV28 and TRBJ2-1; TRBD2 matches at 14 bases. CDR3 length equals 18 residues. V trimming: 4 bases; J trimming: 7 bases; junction bases outside the gene matches: 12. Germline V gives CDR1 MDHEN, CDR2 SYDVKM. The CDR3: CASSSPGRLAGGRNEQFF. DNA of the CDR3: TGTGCCAGCAGTTCCCCTGGGCGACTAGCGGGAGGGCGAAATGAGCAGTTCTTC.